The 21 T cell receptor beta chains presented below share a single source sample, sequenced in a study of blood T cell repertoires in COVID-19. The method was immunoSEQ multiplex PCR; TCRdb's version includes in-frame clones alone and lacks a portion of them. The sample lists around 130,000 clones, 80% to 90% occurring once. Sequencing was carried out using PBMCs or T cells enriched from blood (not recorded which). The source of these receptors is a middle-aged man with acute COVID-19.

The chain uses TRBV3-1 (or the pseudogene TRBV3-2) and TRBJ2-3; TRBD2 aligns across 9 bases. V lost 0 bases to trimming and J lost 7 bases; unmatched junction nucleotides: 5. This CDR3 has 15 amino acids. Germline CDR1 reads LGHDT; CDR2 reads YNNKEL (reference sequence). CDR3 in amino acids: CASSQDLAGPYTQYF. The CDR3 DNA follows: TGTGCCAGCAGCCAAGATCTAGCGGGGCCGTATACGCAGTATTTT.

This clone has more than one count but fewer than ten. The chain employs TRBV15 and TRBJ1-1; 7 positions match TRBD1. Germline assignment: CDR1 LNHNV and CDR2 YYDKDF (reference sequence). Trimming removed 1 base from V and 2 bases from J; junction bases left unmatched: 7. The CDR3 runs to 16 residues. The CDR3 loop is CATSRGGGGANTEAFF. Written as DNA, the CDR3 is TGTGCCACCAGCAGAGGAGGAGGGGGCGCAAACACTGAAGCTTTCTTT.

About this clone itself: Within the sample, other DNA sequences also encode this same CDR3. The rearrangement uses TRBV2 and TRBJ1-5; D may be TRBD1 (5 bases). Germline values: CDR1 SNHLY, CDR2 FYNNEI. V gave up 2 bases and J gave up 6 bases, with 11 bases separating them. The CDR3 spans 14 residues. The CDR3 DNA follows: TGTGCCAGCAGTGAAAACCAGGGCAGTCAGCCCCAGCATTTT. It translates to CASSENQGSQPQHF.

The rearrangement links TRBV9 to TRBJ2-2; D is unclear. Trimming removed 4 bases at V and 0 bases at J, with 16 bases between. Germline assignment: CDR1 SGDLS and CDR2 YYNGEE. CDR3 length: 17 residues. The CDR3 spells CASSTDRRLPNTGELFF. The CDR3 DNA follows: TGTGCCAGCAGCACCGATCGGCGGCTCCCGAACACCGGGGAGCTGTTTTTT.

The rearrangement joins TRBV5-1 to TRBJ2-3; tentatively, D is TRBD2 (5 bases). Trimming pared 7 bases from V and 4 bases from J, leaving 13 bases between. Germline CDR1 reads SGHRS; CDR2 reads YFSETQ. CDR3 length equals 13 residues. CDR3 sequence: CASSLEVSDTQYF. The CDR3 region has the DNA TGCGCCAGCTCCCTGGAGGTTTCAGATACGCAGTATTTT.

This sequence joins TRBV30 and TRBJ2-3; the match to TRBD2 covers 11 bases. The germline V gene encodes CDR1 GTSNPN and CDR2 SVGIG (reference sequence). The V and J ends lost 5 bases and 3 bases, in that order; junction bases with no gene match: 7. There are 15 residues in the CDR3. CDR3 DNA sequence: TGTGCCTGGGCACCACTAGCGGGGGCAACAGATACGCAGTATTTT. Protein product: CAWAPLAGATDTQYF. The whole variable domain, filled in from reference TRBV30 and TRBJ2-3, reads SQTIHQWPATLVQPVGSPLSLECTVEGTSNPNLYWYRQAAGRGLQLLFYSVGIGQISSEVPQNLSASRPQDRQFILSSKKLLLSDSGFYLCAWAPLAGATDTQYFGPGTRLTVL.

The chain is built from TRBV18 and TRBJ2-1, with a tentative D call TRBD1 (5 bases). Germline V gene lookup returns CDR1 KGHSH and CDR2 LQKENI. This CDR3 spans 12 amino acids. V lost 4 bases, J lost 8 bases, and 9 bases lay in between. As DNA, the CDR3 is TGTGCCAGCTCACTTCTAGGGGATGAGCAGTTCTTC. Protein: CASSLLGDEQFF.

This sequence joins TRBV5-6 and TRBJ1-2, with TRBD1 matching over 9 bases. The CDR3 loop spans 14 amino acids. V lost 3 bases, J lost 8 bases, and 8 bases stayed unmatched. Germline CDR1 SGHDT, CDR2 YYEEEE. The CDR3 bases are TGTGCCAGCAGCTCGATACAGGGGGCCAGGGGCTACACCTTC. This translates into CASSSIQGARGYTF.

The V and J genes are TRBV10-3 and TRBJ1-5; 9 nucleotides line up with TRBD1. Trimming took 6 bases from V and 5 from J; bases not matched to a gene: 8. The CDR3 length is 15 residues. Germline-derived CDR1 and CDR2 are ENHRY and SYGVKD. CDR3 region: CAISATGGYDQPQHF. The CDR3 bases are TGTGCCATCAGCGCCACAGGGGGCTACGATCAGCCCCAGCATTTT.

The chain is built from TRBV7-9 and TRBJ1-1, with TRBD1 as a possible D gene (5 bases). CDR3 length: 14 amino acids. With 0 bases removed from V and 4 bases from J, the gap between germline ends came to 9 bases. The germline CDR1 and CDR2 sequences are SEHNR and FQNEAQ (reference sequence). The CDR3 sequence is CASSLAGRGTEAFF. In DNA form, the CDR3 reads TGTGCCAGCAGCTTAGCGGGGAGGGGCACTGAAGCTTTCTTT. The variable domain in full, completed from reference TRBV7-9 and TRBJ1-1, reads DTGVSQNPRHKITKRGQNVTFRCDPISEHNRLYWYRQTLGQGPEFLTYFQNEAQLEKSRLLSDRFSAERPKGSFSTLEIQRTEQGDSAMYLCASSLAGRGTEAFFGQGTRLTVV.

CDR3 DNA sequence: TGTGCCAGCAGCCCGACAGGGTGGACTGAAGCTTTCTTT. Translated: CASSPTGWTEAFF. The V call is TRBV6-6, the J call TRBJ1-1; TRBD1 matches 7 bases. Germline V lookup: CDR1 MNHNY, CDR2 SVGAGI (reference sequence). Trimming took 6 bases from V and 5 from J; bases not matched to a gene: 6. The CDR3 is 13 amino acids.

CDR3 nucleotides: TGTGCCAGCAGCGTCACGACTAGCCGGTTTGGCACAGATACGCAGTATTTT. Its translation is CASSVTTSRFGTDTQYF. V usage is TRBV9 and J usage is TRBJ2-3, with 7 bases lining up with TRBD2. Trimming cost V 2 bases and J 1 base; bases outside gene matches: 10. This CDR3 comprises 17 residues. CDR1 and CDR2 from the germline V gene are SGDLS and YYNGEE.

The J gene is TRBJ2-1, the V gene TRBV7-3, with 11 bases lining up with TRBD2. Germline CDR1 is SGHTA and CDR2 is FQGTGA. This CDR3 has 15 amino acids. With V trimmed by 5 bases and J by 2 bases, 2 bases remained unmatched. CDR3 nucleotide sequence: TGTGCCAGCAGCCCGACTAGCGGGGCCTACAATGAGCAGTTCTTC. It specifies CASSPTSGAYNEQFF.

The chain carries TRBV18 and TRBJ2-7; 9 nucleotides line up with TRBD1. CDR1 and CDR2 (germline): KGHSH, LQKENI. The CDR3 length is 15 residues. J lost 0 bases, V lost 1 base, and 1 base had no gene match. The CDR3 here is CASSPLGQGSYEQYF. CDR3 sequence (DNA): TGTGCCAGCTCACCACTGGGACAGGGCTCCTACGAGCAGTACTTC.

The CDR3 DNA reads TGCGCCAGCAGCTTTGCCGGGACAGGGGAGGGCACTGAAGCTTTCTTT. This encodes CASSFAGTGEGTEAFF. The chain combines TRBV5-1 with TRBJ1-1; 10 nucleotides agree with TRBD1. The germline V gene encodes CDR1 SGHRS and CDR2 YFSETQ. Germline trimming cut 2 bases from V and 4 bases from J; bases unmatched to any gene: 8. This CDR3 is 16 amino acids long.

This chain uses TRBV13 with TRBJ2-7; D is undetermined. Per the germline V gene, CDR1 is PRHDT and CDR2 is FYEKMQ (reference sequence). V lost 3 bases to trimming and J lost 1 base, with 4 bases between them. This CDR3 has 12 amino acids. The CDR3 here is CASSFRSYEQYF. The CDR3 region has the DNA TGTGCCAGCAGCTTCCGTTCCTACGAGCAGTACTTC. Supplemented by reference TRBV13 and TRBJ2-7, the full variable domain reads AAGVIQSPRHLIKEKRETATLKCYPIPRHDTVYWYQQGPGQDPQFLISFYEKMQSDKGSIPDRFSAQQFSDYHSELNMSSLELGDSALYFCASSFRSYEQYFGPGTRLTVT.

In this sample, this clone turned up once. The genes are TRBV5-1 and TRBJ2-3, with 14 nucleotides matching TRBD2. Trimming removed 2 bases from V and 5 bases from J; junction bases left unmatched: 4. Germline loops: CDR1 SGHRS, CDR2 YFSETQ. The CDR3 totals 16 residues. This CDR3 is CASSFGTSGRRDTQYF. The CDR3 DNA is TGCGCCAGCAGCTTTGGGACTAGCGGGAGACGAGATACGCAGTATTTT. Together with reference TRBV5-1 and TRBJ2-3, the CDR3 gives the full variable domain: KAGVTQTPRYLIKTRGQQVTLSCSPISGHRSVSWYQQTPGQGLQFLFEYFSETQRNKGNFPGRFSGRQFSNSRSEMNVSTLELGDSALYLCASSFGTSGRRDTQYFGPGTRLTVL.

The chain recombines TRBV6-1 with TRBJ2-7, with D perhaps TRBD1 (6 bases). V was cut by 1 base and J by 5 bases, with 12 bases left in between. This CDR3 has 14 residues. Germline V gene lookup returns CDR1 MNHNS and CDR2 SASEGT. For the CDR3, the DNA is TGTGCCAGCAGTGAAGGATACAGGGTAGACGAGCAGTACTTC. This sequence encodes CASSEGYRVDEQYF.

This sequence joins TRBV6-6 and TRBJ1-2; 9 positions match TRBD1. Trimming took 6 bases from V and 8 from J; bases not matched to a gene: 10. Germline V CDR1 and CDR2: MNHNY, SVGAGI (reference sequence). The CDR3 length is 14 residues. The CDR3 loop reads CASSTTGGATGYTF. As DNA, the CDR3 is TGTGCCAGCAGCACTACAGGGGGCGCGACCGGCTACACCTTC.

CDR3 bases: TGTGCCAGCTCACCTCCGGACAGGTCGGAGTCAGATACGCAGTATTTT. Amino acid sequence: CASSPPDRSESDTQYF. The chain joins TRBV18 to TRBJ2-3, with 7 bases matching TRBD1. Germline V CDR1 and CDR2: KGHSH, LQKENI. The CDR3 has 16 amino acids. V was clipped by 3 bases and J by 4 bases; unmatched bases: 10.

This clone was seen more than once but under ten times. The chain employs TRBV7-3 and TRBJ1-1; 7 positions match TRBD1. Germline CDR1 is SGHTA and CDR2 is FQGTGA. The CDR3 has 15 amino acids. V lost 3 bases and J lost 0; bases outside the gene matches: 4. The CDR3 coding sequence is TGTGCCAGCAGCTTCGCAGGGGGGATGAACACTGAAGCTTTCTTT. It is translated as CASSFAGGMNTEAFF.